The 3 T cell receptor beta chains presented below share a single source sample, sequenced in a study of T-cell reconstitution after alpha-beta-depleted transplantation in children. A library of TCRbeta sequences, prepared with unique molecular identifiers, was generated. Each CDR3 protein is one row after TCRdb ran MiXCR on the PCR reads. The data show roughly 570,000 distinct CDR3 sequences, 25% to 30% seen once. Specimen: PBMCs, collected before TCRalphabeta/CD19-depleted stem cell transplant. The source is a boy in the first two years of life with Wiskott-Aldrich syndrome, due to receive a stem cell transplant.

This clonotype came up a few times. The chain is built from TRBV20-1 and TRBJ2-3, with 7 bases lining up with TRBD2. This CDR3 comprises 13 residues. Germline values: CDR1 DFQATT, CDR2 SNEGSKA (reference sequence). V shed 5 bases, J shed 5 bases, and the junction held 7 bases outside the gene matches. The CDR3: CSAPREKIDTQYF. The CDR3 DNA follows: TGCAGTGCTCCGCGGGAGAAGATAGATACGCAGTATTTT.

This chain connects TRBV12-3 or TRBV12-4 to TRBJ1-3; no clear D gene. V lost 5 bases and J lost 7, with 18 bases in between. CDR3 length: 15 amino acids. The CDR3: CASSDRRAIGNTIYF. In DNA form, the CDR3 reads TGTGCCAGCAGTGACCGCAGAGCCATTGGGAACACCATATATTTT.

This clonotype showed up just once. This rearrangement joins TRBV18 to TRBJ2-3; the match to TRBD2 covers 7 bases. Germline values: CDR1 KGHSH, CDR2 LQKENI. This CDR3 is built from 13 residues. J gave up 11 bases and V 1 base, and 6 bases lay outside the gene matches. This CDR3 reads CASSPRWDYGQYF. The CDR3, as DNA: TGTGCCAGCTCACCACGGTGGGACTACGGGCAGTATTTT. The full variable domain, rest sourced from reference TRBV18 and TRBJ2-3, is NAGVMQNPRHLVRRRGQEARLRCSPMKGHSHVYWYRQLPEEGLKFMVYLQKENIIDESGMPKERFSAEFPKEGPSILRIQQVVRGDSAAYFCASSPRWDYGQYFGPGTRLTVL.